This TCR beta chain was observed in a study of blood T cell repertoires in COVID-19. Across the study: Samples came from the United States, Italy and Spain, spanning acute and convalescent COVID-19.

Original processing notes: Estimated nucleated cell counts came from reference gene primer amplification. Libraries were prepared by immunoSEQ multiplex PCR; TCRdb keeps only in-frame clonotypes and omits some of them. V and J calls and clone size come straight from that table; D and trimming were deduced from the DNA. The sample consists of more than 150,000 clones, around nine tenths of them appearing once. This CDR3 is built from 13 residues. Trimming shortened V by 6 bases and J by 8 bases, and 16 bases separated the two germline ends. CDR1 SNHLY and CDR2 FYNNEI come from the germline V gene. This clone was seen once. Patients at the Seattle site were enrolled during active infection and followed longitudinally.

The sequenced sample was peripheral blood. This clonotype was sampled from a man in his 60s with COVID-19, enrolled during active disease. The rearrangement links TRBV2 to TRBJ1-1; D is unclear. CDR3 region: CASRRNPPPEAFF. In nucleotides, the CDR3 is TGTGCCAGCAGGCGTAACCCCCCCCCGGAAGCTTTCTTT.